This T cell receptor beta chain was captured by sequencing in a study of technical replicates of blood from a few donors. The CDR3 totals 16 residues. With 0 bases removed from V and 8 bases from J, the gap between germline ends came to 18 bases. The V gene's germline CDR1 is SGDLS and CDR2 YYNGEE. The repertoire was sequenced with immunoSEQ multiplex PCR; TCRdb's copy has only in-frame clones and lacks some. The table includes 87,000 or so clones, more than 85% detected once. The chain recombines TRBV9 with TRBJ2-1; D possibly corresponds to TRBD2 (6 bases). Source material: T cells isolated from PBMCs. The origin of this receptor is a human donor in good health. The CDR3 protein is CASSVEGGIQLDEQFF. Here the CDR3 DNA reads TGTGCCAGCAGCGTAGAGGGCGGGATACAGCTAGATGAGCAGTTCTTC.